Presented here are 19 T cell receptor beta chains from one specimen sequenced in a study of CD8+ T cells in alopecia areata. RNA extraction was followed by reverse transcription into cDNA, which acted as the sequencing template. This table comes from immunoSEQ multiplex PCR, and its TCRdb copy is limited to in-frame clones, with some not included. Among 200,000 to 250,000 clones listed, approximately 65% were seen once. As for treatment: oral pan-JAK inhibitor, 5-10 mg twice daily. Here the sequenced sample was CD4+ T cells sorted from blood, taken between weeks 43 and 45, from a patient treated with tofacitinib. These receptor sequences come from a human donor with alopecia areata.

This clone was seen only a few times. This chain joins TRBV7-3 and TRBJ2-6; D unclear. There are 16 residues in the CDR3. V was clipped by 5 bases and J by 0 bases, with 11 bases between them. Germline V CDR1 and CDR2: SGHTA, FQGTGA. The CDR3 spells CASSPIHPSGANVLTF. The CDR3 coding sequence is TGTGCCAGCAGCCCCATTCACCCCTCTGGGGCCAACGTCCTGACTTTC.

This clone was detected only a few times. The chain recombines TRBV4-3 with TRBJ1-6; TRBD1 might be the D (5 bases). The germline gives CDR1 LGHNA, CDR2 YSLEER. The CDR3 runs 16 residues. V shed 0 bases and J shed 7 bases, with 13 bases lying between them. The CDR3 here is CASSQDHEGPNSPLHF. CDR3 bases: TGCGCCAGCAGCCAAGATCATGAGGGGCCAAATTCACCCCTCCACTTT.

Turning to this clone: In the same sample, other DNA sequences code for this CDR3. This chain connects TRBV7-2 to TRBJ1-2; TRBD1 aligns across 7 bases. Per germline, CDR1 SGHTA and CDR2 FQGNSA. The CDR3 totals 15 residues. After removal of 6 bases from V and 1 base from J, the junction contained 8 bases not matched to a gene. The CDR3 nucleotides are TGTGCCAGCAGTCCCGGGACAGCCCATAACTATGGCTACACCTTC. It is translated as CASSPGTAHNYGYTF.

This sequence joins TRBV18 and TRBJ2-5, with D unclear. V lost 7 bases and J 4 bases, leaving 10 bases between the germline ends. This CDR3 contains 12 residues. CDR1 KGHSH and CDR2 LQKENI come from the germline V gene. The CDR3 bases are TGTGCCAGCTTCTCGCTGGGAGAGACCCAGTACTTC. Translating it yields CASFSLGETQYF.

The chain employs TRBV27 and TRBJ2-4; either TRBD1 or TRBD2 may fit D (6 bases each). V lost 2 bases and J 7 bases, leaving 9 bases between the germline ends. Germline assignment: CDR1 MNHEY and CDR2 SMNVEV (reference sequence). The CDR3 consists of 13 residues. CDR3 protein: CASSLGGPNIQYF. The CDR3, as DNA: TGTGCCAGCAGTTTAGGGGGGCCGAACATTCAGTACTTC.

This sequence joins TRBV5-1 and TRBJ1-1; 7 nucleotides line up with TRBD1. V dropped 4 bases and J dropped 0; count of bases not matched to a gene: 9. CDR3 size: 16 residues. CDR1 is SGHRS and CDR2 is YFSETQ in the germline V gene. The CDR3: CASSPRSGTVNTEAFF. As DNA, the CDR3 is TGCGCCAGCAGCCCCCGTTCCGGGACAGTGAACACTGAAGCTTTCTTT.

CDR3 sequence: CASSPPGQGYNEQFF. Here the CDR3 DNA reads TGTGCCAGCTCACCACCGGGACAGGGCTACAATGAGCAGTTCTTC. The rearrangement joins TRBV18 to TRBJ2-1, with TRBD1 identical over 9 bases. The trim removed 0 bases at V and 3 bases at J, leaving 0 bases unmatched. CDR1 is KGHSH and CDR2 is LQKENI in the germline V gene. The CDR3 totals 15 residues.

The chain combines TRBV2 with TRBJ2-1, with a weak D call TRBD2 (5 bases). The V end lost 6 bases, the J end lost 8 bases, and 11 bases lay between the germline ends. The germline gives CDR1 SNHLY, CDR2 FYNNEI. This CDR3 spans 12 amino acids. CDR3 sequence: CASRGDYYEQFF. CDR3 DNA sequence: TGTGCCAGCAGAGGAGACTATTATGAGCAGTTCTTC.

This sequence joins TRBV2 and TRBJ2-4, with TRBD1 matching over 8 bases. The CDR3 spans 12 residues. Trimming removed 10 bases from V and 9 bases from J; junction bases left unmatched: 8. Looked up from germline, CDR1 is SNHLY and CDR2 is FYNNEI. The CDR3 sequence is CATSTGEAIQYF. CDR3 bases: TGTGCCACCTCGACAGGGGAGGCCATTCAGTACTTC.

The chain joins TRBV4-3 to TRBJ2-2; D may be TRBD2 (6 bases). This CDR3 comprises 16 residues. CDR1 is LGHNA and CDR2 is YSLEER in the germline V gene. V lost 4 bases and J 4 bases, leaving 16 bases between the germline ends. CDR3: CASSPQIGGSTGELFF. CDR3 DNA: TGCGCCAGCAGCCCCCAAATTGGGGGGTCCACCGGGGAGCTGTTTTTT.

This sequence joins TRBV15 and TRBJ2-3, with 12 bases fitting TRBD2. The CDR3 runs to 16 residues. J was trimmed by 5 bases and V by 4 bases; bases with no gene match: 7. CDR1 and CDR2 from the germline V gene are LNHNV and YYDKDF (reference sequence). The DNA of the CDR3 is TGTGCCACCAGCACTAGGACTAGCGGGGTAGGAGATACGCAGTATTTT. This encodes CATSTRTSGVGDTQYF.

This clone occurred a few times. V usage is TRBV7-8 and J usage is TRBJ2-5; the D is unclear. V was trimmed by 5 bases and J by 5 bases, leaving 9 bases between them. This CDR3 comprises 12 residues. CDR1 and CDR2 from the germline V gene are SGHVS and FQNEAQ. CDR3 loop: CASSGLGETQYF. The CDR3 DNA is TGTGCCAGCAGCGGCTTAGGGGAGACCCAGTACTTC.

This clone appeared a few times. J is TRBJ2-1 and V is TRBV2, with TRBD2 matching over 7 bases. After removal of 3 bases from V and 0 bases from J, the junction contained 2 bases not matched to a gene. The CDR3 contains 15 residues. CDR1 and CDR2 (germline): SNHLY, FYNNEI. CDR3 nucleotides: TGTGCCAGCAGTGAGGCGGGGGTCTCCTACAATGAGCAGTTCTTC. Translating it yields CASSEAGVSYNEQFF.

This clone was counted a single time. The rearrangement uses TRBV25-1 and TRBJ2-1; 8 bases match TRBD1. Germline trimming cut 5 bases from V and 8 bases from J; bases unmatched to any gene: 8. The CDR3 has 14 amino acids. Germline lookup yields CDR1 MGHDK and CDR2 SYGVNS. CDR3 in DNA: TGTGCCAGCAGTATGCCAGGGGGCTCTGATGAGCAGTTCTTC. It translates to CASSMPGGSDEQFF.

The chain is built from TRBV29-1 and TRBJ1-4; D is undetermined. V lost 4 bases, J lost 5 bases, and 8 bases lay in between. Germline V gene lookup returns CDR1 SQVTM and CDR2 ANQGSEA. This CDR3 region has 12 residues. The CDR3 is CSVAGGNEKLFF. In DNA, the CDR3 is TGCAGCGTTGCGGGTGGGAATGAAAAACTGTTTTTT.

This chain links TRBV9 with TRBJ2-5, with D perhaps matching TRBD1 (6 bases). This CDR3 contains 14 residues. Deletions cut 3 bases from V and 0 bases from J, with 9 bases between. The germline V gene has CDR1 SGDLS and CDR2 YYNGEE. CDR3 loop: CASSGTAYQETQYF. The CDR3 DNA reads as TGTGCCAGCAGCGGGACAGCGTACCAAGAGACCCAGTACTTC.

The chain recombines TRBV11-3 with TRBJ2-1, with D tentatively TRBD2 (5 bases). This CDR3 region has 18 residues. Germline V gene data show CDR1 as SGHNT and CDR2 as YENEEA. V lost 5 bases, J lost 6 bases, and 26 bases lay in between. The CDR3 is CASSPPTLTRTRRNEQFF. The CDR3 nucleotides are TGTGCCAGCAGCCCTCCAACCCTCACTAGGACTCGGCGCAATGAGCAGTTCTTC.

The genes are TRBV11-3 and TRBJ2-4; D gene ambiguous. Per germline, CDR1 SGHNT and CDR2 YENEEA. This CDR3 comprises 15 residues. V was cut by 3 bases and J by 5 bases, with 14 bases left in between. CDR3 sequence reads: CASSFTSGLENIQYF. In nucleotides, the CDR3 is TGTGCCAGCAGCTTTACGTCCGGTCTCGAAAACATTCAGTACTTC. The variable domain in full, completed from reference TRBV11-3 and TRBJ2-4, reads EAGVVQSPRYKIIEKKQPVAFWCNPISGHNTLYWYLQNLGQGPELLIRYENEEAVDDSQLPKDRFSAERLKGVDSTLKIQPAELGDSAVYLCASSFTSGLENIQYFGAGTRLSVL.

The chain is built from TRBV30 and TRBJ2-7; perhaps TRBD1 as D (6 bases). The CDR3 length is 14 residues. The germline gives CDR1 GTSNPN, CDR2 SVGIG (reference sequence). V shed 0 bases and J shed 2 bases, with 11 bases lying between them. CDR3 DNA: TGTGCCTGGAGTGTCGGGGCAGGGGCCTACGAGCAGTACTTC. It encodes CAWSVGAGAYEQYF. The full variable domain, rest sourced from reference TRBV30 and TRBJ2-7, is SQTIHQWPATLVQPVGSPLSLECTVEGTSNPNLYWYRQAAGRGLQLLFYSVGIGQISSEVPQNLSASRPQDRQFILSSKKLLLSDSGFYLCAWSVGAGAYEQYFGPGTRLTVT.